This TCR beta chain was sequenced during a study of technical replicates of blood from a few donors (dated by TCRdb to 2016 to 2017). To prepare the library, the immunoSEQ multiplex PCR assay was applied. Sourced from immuneACCESS, this table was stored by TCRdb with only in-frame sequences that have V and J called. A share of the clones is absent; for the studies checked, an unresolved V gene accounts for under half, and the remainder has no known explanation. The table for this sample lists over 70,000 clones; roughly 92% of them were counted only once. The top ten clones comprise 0.4% to 0.45% of the sample. This clone was observed a single time. Its binding antigen is unknown. Per-nucleotide qualities are absent, and no much larger clonotype sits a single base away. The germline V gene (reference sequence) gives CDR1 as GTSNPN and CDR2 as SVGIG. The CDR3 runs 15 residues from the cysteine to the phenylalanine. The only DNA kept is the CDR3, 45 bases in frame from the first base. Trimmed from V: 1 base; trimmed from J: 9 bases; junction bases lacking a gene match: 9.

Sequenced input: T cells isolated from PBMCs. This receptor was identified in a human donor in good health. The V and J genes are TRBV30 and TRBJ1-6; 7 of the junction bases match TRBD1. The CDR3 has the sequence CAWSGEDYRGSPLHF. Read as DNA, the sequence is TGTGCCTGGAGTGGGGAGGACTACAGGGGTTCACCCCTCCACTTT.